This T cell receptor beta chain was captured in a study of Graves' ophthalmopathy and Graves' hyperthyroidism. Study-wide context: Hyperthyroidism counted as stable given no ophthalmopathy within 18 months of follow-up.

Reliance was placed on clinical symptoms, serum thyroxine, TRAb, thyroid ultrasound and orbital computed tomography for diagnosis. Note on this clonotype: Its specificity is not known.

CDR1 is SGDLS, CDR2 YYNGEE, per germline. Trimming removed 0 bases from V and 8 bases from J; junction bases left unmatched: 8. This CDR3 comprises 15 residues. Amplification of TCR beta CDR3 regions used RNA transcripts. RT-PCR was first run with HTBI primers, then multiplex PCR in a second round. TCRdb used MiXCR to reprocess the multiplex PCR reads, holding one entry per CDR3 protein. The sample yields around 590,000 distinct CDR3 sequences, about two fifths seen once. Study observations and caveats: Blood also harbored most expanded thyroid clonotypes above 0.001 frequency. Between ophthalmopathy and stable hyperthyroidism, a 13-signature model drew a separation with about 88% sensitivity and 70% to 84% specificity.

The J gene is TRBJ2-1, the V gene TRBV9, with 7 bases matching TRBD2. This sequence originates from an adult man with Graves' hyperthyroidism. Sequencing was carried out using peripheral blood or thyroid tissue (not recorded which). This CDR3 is CASSVAAGAGDEQFF. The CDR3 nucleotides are TGTGCCAGCAGCGTAGCCGCGGGAGCCGGGGATGAGCAGTTCTTC.